This T cell receptor (beta chain) was recovered during a study of blood T cell repertoires in COVID-19. Profiled with immunoSEQ multiplex PCR; TCRdb holds only in-frame clones, not every one. The sample has 190,000 or so clones; 88% are singletons. V was trimmed by 3 bases and J by 3 bases, leaving 19 bases between them. Germline V gives CDR1 SGHKS, CDR2 YYEKEE (reference sequence). CDR3 size: 17 residues. The clonotype originates from a woman under 40 with acute or convalescent COVID-19. The V gene is TRBV5-5, the J gene TRBJ1-3, with unresolved D. The material sequenced was peripheral blood. CDR3 sequence (DNA): TGTGCCAGCAGCTGGGGAACGGGAAGTCTTTATGGAAACACCATATATTTT. It translates to CASSWGTGSLYGNTIYF.